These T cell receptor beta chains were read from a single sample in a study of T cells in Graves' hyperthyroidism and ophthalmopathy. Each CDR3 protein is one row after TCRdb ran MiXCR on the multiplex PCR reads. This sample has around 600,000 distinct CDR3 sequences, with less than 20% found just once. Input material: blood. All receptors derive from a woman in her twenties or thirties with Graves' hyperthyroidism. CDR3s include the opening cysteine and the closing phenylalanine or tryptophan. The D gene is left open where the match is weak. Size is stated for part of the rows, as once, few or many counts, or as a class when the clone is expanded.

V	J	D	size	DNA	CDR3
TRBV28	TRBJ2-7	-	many	TGTGCCAGCACAAAGGACAGTACCTACGAGCAGTACTTC	CASTKDSTYEQYF
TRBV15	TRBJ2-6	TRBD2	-	TGTGCCACCAGCAGAGCTAGCGGGGGTGCTAAGGCCAACATCCTGACTTTC	CATSRASGGAKANILTF
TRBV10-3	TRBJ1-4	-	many	TGTGCCATCAGTGCCGACAGCCAGGGGGAAAAACTGTTTTTT	CAISADSQGEKLFF
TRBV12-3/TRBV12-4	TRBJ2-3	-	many	TGTGCCAGCAGTCTCGAAGCCGGGGGAAACACAGATACGCAGTATTTT	CASSLEAGGNTDTQYF
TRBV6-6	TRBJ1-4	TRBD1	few	TGTGCCAGCAGTTACCTCGACAGGGTTTCGAGGAGAGGTGAAGAACTGTTTTTT	CASSYLDRVSRRGEELFF
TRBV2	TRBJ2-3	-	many	TGTGCCAGCAGGTTATTTCAGGATCCCGGCACAGATACGCAGTATTTT	CASRLFQDPGTDTQYF
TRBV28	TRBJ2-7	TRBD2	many	TGTGCCAGCAGCGGCGGGGGGGGACTAGCAGGAACCTACGAGCAGTACTTC	CASSGGGGLAGTYEQYF
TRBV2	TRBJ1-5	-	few	TGTGCCAGCAGTGAAGAACAGCAAAATCAGCCCCAGCATTTT	CASSEEQQNQPQHF
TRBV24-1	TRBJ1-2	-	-	TGTGCCGCCAGTGACGTGGGTGGCGGCTACACCTTC	CAASDVGGGYTF
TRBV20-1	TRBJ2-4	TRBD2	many	TGCAGTGCTAAGCGGGACGGCGGCAACATTCAGTACTTC	CSAKRDGGNIQYF
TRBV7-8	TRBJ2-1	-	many	TGTGCCAGCAGCCCGAGATTTCAGGACAATGAGCAGTTCTTC	CASSPRFQDNEQFF
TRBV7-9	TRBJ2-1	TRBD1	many	TGTGCCAGCAGCTTTCGGGGACAGGGGGCCTCGCTTGAGCAGTTCTTC	CASSFRGQGASLEQFF
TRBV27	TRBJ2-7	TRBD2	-	TGTGCCAGCAGTCCGTTAGCGGGACCTCCCTACGAGCAGTACTTC	CASSPLAGPPYEQYF
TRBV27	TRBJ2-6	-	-	TGTGCCAGCAGTTTTTTCGTAGGATCCGGGGCCAACGTCCTGACTTTC	CASSFFVGSGANVLTF
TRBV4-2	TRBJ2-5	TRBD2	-	TGTGCCAGCAGCCACCATCGGGGGGGATTGAGAGGAGAGACCCAGTACTTC	CASSHHRGGLRGETQYF
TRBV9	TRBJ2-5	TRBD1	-	TGTGCCAGCAGCCCGACAGGGGGCGGGTTGGAGACCCAGTACTTC	CASSPTGGGLETQYF
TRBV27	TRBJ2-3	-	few	TGTGCCAGCAGTTTATTAGCTAGCATGAGCACAGATACGCAGTATTTT	CASSLLASMSTDTQYF
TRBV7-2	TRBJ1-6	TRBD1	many	TGTGCCAGCAGCTTTCCAGAGGGGACAGGGCGAAGCAATTCACCCCTCCACTTT	CASSFPEGTGRSNSPLHF
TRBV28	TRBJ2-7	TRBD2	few	TGTGCCAGCAGGACCCGGGGCTGGTTAACGGGGGGGGACGAGCAGTACTTC	CASRTRGWLTGGDEQYF
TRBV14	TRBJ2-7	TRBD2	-	TGTGCCAGCAGAGAACTAGCGGGAGTTGGGAAGCAGTACTTC	CASRELAGVGKQYF
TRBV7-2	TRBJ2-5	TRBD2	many	TGTGCCAGCAGCTTAGGGACTAGCGGGATTGAGACCCAGTACTTC	CASSLGTSGIETQYF
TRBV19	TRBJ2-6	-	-	TGTGCCAGTAGTATAGACTTTAACAGCTTCGGGGCCAACGTCCTGACTTTC	CASSIDFNSFGANVLTF
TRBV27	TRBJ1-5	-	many	TGTGCCAGCAGTCCGACCCGGGACAAGGGGACCTTAAGCAATCAGCCCCAGCATTTT	CASSPTRDKGTLSNQPQHF
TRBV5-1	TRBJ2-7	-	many	TGCGCCAGCAGCTCGGTGAGACAGGAGGTACCGCAGTACTTC	CASSSVRQEVPQYF
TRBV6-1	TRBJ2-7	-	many	TGTGCCAGCAGTGAAGCAAGGCAGAAGCACTACGAGCAGTACTTC	CASSEARQKHYEQYF
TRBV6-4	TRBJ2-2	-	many	TGTGCCAGCAGTGACCGTGTTTCCGGGGAGCTGTTTTTT	CASSDRVSGELFF
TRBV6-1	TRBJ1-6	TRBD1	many	TGTGCCAGCAGTTCCGATCGGACAGGGGTTTCACCCCTCCACTTT	CASSSDRTGVSPLHF
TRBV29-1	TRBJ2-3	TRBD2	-	TGCAGTCTCCTCATAGCGGGAACTAGCACAGATACGCAGTATTTT	CSLLIAGTSTDTQYF
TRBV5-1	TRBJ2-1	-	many	TGCGCCAGCAGCTTGGCCCAGGGTTACAATGAGCAGTTCTTC	CASSLAQGYNEQFF
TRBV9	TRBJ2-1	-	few	TGTGCCAGCAGCGTAGGAGGGGTCGCCTACAATGAGCAGTTCTTC	CASSVGGVAYNEQFF
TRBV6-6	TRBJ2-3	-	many	TGTGCCAGCAGTTACTCTATCGGACGGTTCGACACAGATACGCAGTATTTT	CASSYSIGRFDTDTQYF
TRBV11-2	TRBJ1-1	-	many	TGTGCCAGCAGCTCCCCTCGACAGGACTTCGCCACTGAAGCTTTCTTT	CASSSPRQDFATEAFF
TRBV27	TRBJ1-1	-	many	TGTGCCAGCAGTTCGACCCAGGGGAGCACTGAAGCTTTCTTT	CASSSTQGSTEAFF
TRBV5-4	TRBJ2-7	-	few	TGTGCCAGCAGCTTTGGTGAGGGACTCGGTTACGAGCAGTACTTC	CASSFGEGLGYEQYF
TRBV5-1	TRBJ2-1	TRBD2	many	TGCGCCAGCAGCTTGGGGGCGGGAGGGCCGGACAATGAGCAGTTCTTC	CASSLGAGGPDNEQFF
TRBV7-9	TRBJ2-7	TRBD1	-	TGTGCCAGCAGCGCGGGACAGGACCACGAGCAGTACTTC	CASSAGQDHEQYF
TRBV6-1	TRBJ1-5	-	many	TGTGCCAGCAGCCCGAAAGGCAGTCAGCCCCAGCATTTT	CASSPKGSQPQHF
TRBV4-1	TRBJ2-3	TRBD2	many	TGCGCCAGCAGCCTAACTAGCGGGGTTAGCACAGATACGCAGTATTTT	CASSLTSGVSTDTQYF
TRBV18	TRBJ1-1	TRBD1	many	TGTGCCAGCTCACCCTCACAGGGGGCGCAGGCTTTCTTT	CASSPSQGAQAFF
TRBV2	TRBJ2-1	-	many	TGTGCCAGCAATCCAAGCGGACCCACTTCCTACAATGAGCAGTTCTTC	CASNPSGPTSYNEQFF
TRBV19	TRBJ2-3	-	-	TGTGCCAGTAAGGAAGCGGGTCTCGCCACAGATACGCAGTATTTT	CASKEAGLATDTQYF
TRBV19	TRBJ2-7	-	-	TGTGCCAGTAGTACTACAGGGTCCAACTACGAGCAGTACTTC	CASSTTGSNYEQYF
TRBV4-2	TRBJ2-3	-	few	TGTGCCAGCAGCCCCCAGAGAGCAGCCAGCGGCACAGATACGCAGTATTTT	CASSPQRAASGTDTQYF
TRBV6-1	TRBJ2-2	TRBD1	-	TGTGCCAGCAGTGAATCCAGGGGGCCCCAAGGCGCCGGGGAGCTGTTTTTT	CASSESRGPQGAGELFF
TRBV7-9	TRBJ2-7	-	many	TGTGCCAGCAGCTACCGGGACATCTACGAGCAGTACTTC	CASSYRDIYEQYF
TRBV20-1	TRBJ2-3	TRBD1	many	TGCAGTGCTTTGACAGGGTGGGACACAGATACGCAGTATTTT	CSALTGWDTDTQYF
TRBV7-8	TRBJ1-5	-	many	TGTGCCAGCAGCTTAAATCAGGGGTACCAGCCCCAGCATTTT	CASSLNQGYQPQHF
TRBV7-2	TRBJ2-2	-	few	TGTGCCAGCAGCCAGAGGACCGGGGAGCTGTTTTTT	CASSQRTGELFF
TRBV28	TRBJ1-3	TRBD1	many	TGTGCCAGCAGTGGACAGGGGCGGGGAAACACCATATATTTT	CASSGQGRGNTIYF
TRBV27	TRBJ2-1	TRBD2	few	TGTGCCAGCAGTTTACGTGTGTCTGTTAGCGGGAGGACCTTCTCCTACAATGAGCAGTTCTTC	CASSLRVSVSGRTFSYNEQFF
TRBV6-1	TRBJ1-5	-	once	TGTGCCAGCGCGGACAAATCTAGCAATCAGCCCCAGCATTTT	CASADKSSNQPQHF
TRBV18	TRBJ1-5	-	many	TGTGCCAGCTCGGCCGAAGATAGCAATCAGCCCCAGCATTTT	CASSAEDSNQPQHF
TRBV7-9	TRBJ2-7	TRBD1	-	TGTGCCAGCAGCTCGGGACAGGGTCACGCCTACGAGCAGTACTTC	CASSSGQGHAYEQYF
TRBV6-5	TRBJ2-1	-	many	TGTGCCAGCAGTTACTCGAAGGGGTTCTCCTACAATGAGCAGTTCTTC	CASSYSKGFSYNEQFF